This TCR beta chain stems from a study of T cells in Graves' hyperthyroidism and ophthalmopathy (dated by TCRdb to the late 2010s). Context from the whole study: Peripheral blood samples were taken at initial diagnosis, before any treatment was given. The 90 to 100 discovery patients were randomly divided into training and test sets at a 7:3 ratio. After blood sampling, hyperthyroidism patients were treated with methimazole at a starting dose of 30 mg daily, and ophthalmopathy patients were treated with high-dose intravenous methylprednisolone. Prospective prediction of ophthalmopathy was tested in an independent validation cohort consisting of roughly 19 hyperthyroidism patients and approximately 16 patients who later progressed to ophthalmopathy. According to the paper, TCR Vbeta CDR3 sequencing was carried out on more than 120 peripheral blood samples, which came from some 41 ophthalmopathy, under 80 hyperthyroidism and approximately 17 progressor patients. A discovery cohort of roughly 100 patients, fewer than 50 with Graves' ophthalmopathy and more than 55 with stable Graves' hyperthyroidism, was used to find distinguishing TCR V-J signatures. The study also compared thyroid tissue and blood T-cell repertoires from several Graves' hyperthyroidism patients.

A patient counted as having stable Graves' hyperthyroidism if no progression to ophthalmopathy occurred over 18 months of follow-up. Hyperthyroidism patients were newly diagnosed, with disease duration under 2 months, and aged 18 to 65 years. Any patient with an uncontrolled infection, another autoimmune disease, pregnancy or lactation was excluded. Clinical symptoms, serum thyroxine and TRAb, thyroid ultrasound, and orbital computed tomography formed the basis for the diagnoses. PBMCs were isolated from about 9 ml of fresh peripheral blood by Ficoll-Paque density gradient centrifugation. Total RNA was extracted with Trizol reagent, and quality was checked on an Agilent 2100 Bioanalyzer. The TCR beta CDR3 regions were amplified from the RNA transcripts. The TCR CDR3 was subjected to a first round of RT-PCR using the HTBI primer set and the Qiagen OneStep RT-PCR kit. A second multiplex PCR round built the libraries, followed by size selection and purification. Libraries were sequenced paired-end with 100 bp reads on an Illumina HiSeq2000. Concerning the study's data processing: SOAPnuke was used to process the raw data, with reads discarded if the reads contained adapters or uncalled bases, had a mean Phred below 15, or lacked an exact constant-primer or identifier match. High-quality paired reads were merged with COPE v1.2.5, and unique nucleotide sequences were defined as clonotypes. MiTCR v1.1 was used to align the clonotypes against IMGT TRBV, TRBD and TRBJ reference segments. Only V-J combinations with frequency above 0.0001, covering roughly 99% of repertoires, were analysed. The TCS score was defined as the ratio of F50 (clonal expansion) to E x V (chaos), calculated using BLOSUM62-based TCRdist between CDR3 peptides within each V-J. Welch's t-statistics and random forest reduced just over 500 V-J features to about 13, which were used in a naive Bayes classifier (R e1071). TCRdb reprocessed the public reads (quality trimming at Q25 with fastp, clone calling with MiXCR) and kept in-frame beta chains. Identical CDR3 proteins give one entry, which carries the most common genes and DNA. The V and J calls shown here were made by TCRdb, not taken from the authors' results. For this sample the table gives hundreds of thousands of distinct CDR3 sequences, of which around 15% were detected only once. The ten top clones hold roughly 10% of the sample.

Study-wide conclusions, independent of this receptor: A model built on a 13 V-J signature distinguished ophthalmopathy from stable hyperthyroidism, reaching over 85% sensitivity and about 81% specificity in cross-validation and 80%/75% in testing. In validation, the model predicted progression to ophthalmopathy a median of about 6.8 months before onset, with 70% to 71% sensitivity and about 72% specificity. Most expanded thyroid clonotypes (frequency above 0.001) were also detected in blood, suggesting blood repertoires may reflect thyroid immune responses. Sample size was not statistically predetermined, and investigators were not blinded to group allocation.

Its CDR3 holds 14 amino acids, cysteine through phenylalanine. Left in the record is the CDR3 DNA by itself, 42 bases read in frame from the first base. V is trimmed back by 6 bases and J by 2 bases, and the junction contains 6 bases that no gene match accounts for. CDR1 and CDR2 are read off the germline V gene as KGHSH and LQKENI. In regard to this clonotype: Its antigen is not yet known. No much larger clonotype is one base removed from it; base qualities were not supplied.

The sequenced material came from blood. The receptor's source is a woman aged 18-29 years with Graves' hyperthyroidism. The chain is encoded by TRBV18 joined to TRBJ1-1; TRBD1 matches 7 bases in the middle. DNA sequence: TGTGCCAGCTCGGGGACAGCTACAAACACTGAAGCTTTCTTT. This sequence encodes CASSGTATNTEAFF.